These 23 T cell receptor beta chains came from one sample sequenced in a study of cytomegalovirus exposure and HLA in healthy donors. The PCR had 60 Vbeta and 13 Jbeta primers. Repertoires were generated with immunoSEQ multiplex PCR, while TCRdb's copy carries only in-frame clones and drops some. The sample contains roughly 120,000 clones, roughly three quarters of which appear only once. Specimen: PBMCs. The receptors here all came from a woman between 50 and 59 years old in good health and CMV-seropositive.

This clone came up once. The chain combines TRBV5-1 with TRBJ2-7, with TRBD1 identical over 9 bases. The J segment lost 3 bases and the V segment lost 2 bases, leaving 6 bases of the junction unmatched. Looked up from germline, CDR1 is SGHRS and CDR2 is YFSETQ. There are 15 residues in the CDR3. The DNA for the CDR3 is TGCGCCAGCAGCTTCGTGTCGGGACAGGGCTACGAGCAGTACTTC. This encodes CASSFVSGQGYEQYF.

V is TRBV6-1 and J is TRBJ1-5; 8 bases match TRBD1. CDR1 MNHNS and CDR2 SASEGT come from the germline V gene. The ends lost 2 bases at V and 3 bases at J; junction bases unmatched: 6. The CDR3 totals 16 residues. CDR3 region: CASSEWLGQANQPQHF. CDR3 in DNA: TGTGCCAGCAGTGAATGGTTGGGACAGGCCAATCAGCCCCAGCATTTT.

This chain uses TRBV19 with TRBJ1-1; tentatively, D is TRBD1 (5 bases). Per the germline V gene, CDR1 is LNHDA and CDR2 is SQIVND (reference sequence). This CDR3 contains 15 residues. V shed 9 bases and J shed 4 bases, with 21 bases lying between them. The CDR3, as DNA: TGTGCCAGCTCCCCGGGACTGGGAGCGGGCACTGAAGCTTTCTTT. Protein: CASSPGLGAGTEAFF.

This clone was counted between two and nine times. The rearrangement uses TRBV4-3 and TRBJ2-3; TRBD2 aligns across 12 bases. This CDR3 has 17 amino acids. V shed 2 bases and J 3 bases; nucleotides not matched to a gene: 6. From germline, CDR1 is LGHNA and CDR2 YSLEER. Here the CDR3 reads CASSQSPTSGSTDTQYF. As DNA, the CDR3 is TGCGCCAGCAGCCAATCCCCGACTAGCGGGAGTACAGATACGCAGTATTTT.

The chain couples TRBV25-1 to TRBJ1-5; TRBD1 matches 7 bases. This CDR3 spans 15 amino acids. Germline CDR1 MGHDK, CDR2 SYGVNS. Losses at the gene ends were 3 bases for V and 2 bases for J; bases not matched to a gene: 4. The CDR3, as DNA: TGTGCCAGCAGTGACTGGGACAGTGGCAATCAGCCCCAGCATTTT. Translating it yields CASSDWDSGNQPQHF.

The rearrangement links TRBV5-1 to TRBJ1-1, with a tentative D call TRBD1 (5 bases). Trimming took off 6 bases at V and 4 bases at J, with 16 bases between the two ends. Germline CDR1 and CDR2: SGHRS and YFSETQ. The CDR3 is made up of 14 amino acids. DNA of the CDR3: TGCGCCAGCAAGACAGCTGCTGAACGCACTGAAGCTTTCTTT. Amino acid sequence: CASKTAAERTEAFF. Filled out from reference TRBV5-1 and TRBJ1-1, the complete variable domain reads KAGVTQTPRYLIKTRGQQVTLSCSPISGHRSVSWYQQTPGQGLQFLFEYFSETQRNKGNFPGRFSGRQFSNSRSEMNVSTLELGDSALYLCASKTAAERTEAFFGQGTRLTVV.

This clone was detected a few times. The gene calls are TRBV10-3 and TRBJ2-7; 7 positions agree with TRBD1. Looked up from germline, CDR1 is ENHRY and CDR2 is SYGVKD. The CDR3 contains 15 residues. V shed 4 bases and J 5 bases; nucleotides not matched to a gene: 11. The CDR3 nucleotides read TGTGCCATCAGTGGGGGGCAGGACAGGAAGGACGAGCAGTACTTC. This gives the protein CAISGGQDRKDEQYF.

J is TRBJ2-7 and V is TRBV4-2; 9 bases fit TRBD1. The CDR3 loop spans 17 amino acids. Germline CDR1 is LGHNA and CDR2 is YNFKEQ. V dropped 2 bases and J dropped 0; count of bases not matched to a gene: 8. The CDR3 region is CASSQLTGTGTSYEQYF. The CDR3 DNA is TGTGCCAGCAGCCAATTGACCGGGACAGGGACCTCCTACGAGCAGTACTTC.

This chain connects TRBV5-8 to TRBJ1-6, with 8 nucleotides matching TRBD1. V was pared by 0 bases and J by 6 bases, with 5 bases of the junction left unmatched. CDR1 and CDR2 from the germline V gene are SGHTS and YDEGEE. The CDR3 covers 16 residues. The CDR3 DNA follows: TGTGCCAGCAGCTTGGTCCAGGGGGCGATTAATTCACCCCTCCACTTT. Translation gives CASSLVQGAINSPLHF.

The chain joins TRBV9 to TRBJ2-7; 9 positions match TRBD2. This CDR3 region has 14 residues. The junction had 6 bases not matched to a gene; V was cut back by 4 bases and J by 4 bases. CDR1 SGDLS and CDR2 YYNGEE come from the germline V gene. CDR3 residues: CASSLREGGYEQYF. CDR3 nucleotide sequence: TGTGCCAGCAGCCTGCGGGAGGGGGGGTACGAGCAGTACTTC.

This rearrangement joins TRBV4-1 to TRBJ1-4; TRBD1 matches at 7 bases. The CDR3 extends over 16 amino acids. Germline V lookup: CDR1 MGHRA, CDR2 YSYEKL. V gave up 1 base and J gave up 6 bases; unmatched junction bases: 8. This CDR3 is CASSQGGYRGDEKLFF. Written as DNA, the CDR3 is TGCGCCAGCAGCCAAGGGGGGTACAGGGGCGATGAAAAACTGTTTTTT.

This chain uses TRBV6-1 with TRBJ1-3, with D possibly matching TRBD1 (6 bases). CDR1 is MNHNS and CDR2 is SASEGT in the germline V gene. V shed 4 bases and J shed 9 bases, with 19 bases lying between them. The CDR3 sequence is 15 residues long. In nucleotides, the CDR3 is TGTGCCAGCAGTGGCGACAGTTTCAGGGGCGCCACCATATATTTT. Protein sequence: CASSGDSFRGATIYF.

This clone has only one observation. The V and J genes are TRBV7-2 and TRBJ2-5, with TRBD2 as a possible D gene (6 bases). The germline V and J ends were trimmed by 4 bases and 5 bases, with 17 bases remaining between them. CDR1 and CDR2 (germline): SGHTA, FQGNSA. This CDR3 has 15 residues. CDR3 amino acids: CASSWGGASSETQYF. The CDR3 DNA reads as TGTGCCAGCAGCTGGGGCGGGGCGAGCAGTGAGACCCAGTACTTC.

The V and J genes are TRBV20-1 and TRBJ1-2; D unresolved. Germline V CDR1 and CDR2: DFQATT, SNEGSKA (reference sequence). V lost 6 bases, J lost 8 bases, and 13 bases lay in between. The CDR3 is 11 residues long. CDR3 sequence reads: CSASGEIGYTF. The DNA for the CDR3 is TGCAGTGCATCTGGGGAGATCGGCTACACCTTC.

The CDR3 sequence: CASSSGTSGLSYEQYF. In DNA, the CDR3 is TGTGCCAGCAGCTCGGGGACTAGCGGGCTATCCTACGAGCAGTACTTC. The chain has TRBV5-5 and TRBJ2-7, with 12 nucleotides matching TRBD2. The CDR3 runs to 16 residues. The V gene's germline CDR1 is SGHKS and CDR2 YYEKEE (reference sequence). The V and J ends lost 3 bases and 1 base, in that order; junction bases with no gene match: 5.

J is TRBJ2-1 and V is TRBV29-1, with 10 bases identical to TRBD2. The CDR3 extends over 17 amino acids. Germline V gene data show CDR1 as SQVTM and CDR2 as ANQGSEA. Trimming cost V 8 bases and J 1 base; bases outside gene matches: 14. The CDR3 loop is CSSKGEREGRSYNEQFF. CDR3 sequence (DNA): TGCAGCTCAAAAGGGGAGCGGGAGGGCCGGTCCTACAATGAGCAGTTCTTC.

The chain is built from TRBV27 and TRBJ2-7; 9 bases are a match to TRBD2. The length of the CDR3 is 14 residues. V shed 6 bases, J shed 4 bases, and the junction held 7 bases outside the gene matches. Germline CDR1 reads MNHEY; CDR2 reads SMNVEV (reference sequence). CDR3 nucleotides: TGTGCCAGCAGAAAGACTAGCGGACCTTACGAGCAGTACTTC. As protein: CASRKTSGPYEQYF.

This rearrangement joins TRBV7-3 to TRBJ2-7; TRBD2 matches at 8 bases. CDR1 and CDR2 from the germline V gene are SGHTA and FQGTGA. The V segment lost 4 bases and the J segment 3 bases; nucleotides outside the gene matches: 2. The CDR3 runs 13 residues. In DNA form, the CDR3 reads TGTGCCAGCAGCTCGGCGGGAGGCTACGAGCAGTACTTC. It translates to CASSSAGGYEQYF. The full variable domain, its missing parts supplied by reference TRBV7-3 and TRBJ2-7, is GAGVSQTPSNKVTEKGKYVELRCDPISGHTALYWYRQSLGQGPEFLIYFQGTGAADDSGLPNDRFFAVRPEGSVSTLKIQRTERGDSAVYLCASSSAGGYEQYFGPGTRLTVT.

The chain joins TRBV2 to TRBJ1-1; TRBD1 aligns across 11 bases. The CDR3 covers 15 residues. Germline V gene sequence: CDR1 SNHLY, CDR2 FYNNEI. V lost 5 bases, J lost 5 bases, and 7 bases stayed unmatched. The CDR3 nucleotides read TGTGCCAGCAGTCGGGGGGGGACAGGGGGGACTGAAGCTTTCTTT. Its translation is CASSRGGTGGTEAFF.

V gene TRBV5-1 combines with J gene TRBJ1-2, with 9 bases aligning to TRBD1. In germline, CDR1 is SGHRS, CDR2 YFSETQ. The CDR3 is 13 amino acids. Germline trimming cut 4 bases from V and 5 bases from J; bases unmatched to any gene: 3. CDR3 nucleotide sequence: TGCGCCAGCAGCCGGGACAGGGAATATGGCTACACCTTC. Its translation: CASSRDREYGYTF.

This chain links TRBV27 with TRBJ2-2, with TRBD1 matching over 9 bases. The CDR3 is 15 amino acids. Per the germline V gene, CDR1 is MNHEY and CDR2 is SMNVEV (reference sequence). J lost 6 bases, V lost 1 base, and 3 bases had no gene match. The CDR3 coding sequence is TGTGCCAGCAGTTTATACAGGGGGCTGGCCGGGGAGCTGTTTTTT. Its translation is CASSLYRGLAGELFF.

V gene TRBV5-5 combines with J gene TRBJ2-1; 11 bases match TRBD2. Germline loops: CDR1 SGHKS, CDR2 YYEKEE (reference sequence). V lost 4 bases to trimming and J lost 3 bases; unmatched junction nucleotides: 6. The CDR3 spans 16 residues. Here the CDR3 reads CASSRGGTSGYNEQFF. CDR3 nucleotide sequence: TGTGCCAGCAGCCGTGGGGGGACTAGCGGCTACAATGAGCAGTTCTTC.

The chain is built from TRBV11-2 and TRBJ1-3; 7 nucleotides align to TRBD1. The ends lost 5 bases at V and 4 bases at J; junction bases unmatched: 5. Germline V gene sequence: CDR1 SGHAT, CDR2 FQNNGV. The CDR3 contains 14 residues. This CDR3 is CASSATGVGNTIYF. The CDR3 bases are TGTGCCAGCAGCGCCACAGGGGTCGGAAACACCATATATTTT.